This paragraph reports one T cell receptor (beta chain). Its target is unknown. The source of the sample is a study of T cell responses to AZD1222 COVID-19 vaccine. Study-level background: Second-dose timings of about 4 or about 12 weeks were pooled.

Data came from immunoSEQ multiplex PCR; TCRdb stores just in-frame clones and leaves some out. Altogether roughly 120,000 clones are present, approximately 90% being singletons, with the ten largest covering about 15%. V lost 2 bases and J lost 1, with 5 bases in between. Germline CDR1 and CDR2: LGHDT and YNNKEL (reference sequence). There are 13 residues in the CDR3. Study observations and caveats: Spike-wide coverage was observed for vaccine-associated CD4 TCRs, with dominant responses at 160-218 and 743-854. Possibly, clonal diversity was underestimated; donors were largely white British and included more females.

The chain uses TRBV3-1 (or the pseudogene TRBV3-2) and TRBJ1-1; D call uncertain. Specimen: peripheral blood, collected on day 0 of AZD1222 vaccination. This TCR was recovered from an adult in good health. CDR3 DNA sequence: TGTGCCAGCAGCCAAAAGGGGAACACTGAAGCTTTCTTT. Amino acids: CASSQKGNTEAFF.